This record concerns one T cell receptor beta chain sequence. The CDR3 has 12 residues. Trimming took 5 bases from V and 1 from J, leaving 8 bases between them. Germline loops: CDR1 DFQATT, CDR2 SNEGSKA (reference sequence). Unique molecular identifiers featured in how the TCRbeta library was prepared. TCRdb re-analysed the PCR reads in MiXCR, keeping a single row per CDR3 protein. The table has 330,000 or so distinct CDR3 sequences, 10% seen once; the top ten hold around 2.3%. This sample was taken from a study of T-cell reconstitution after alpha-beta-depleted transplantation in children. The origin of this receptor is a human donor who donated a stem cell graft to a child with acute lymphoblastic leukemia. This material consisted of PBMCs from the stem cell graft donor, taken from the stem cell graft. V and J are TRBV20-1 and TRBJ2-5; unclear D gene. The CDR3 sequence is CSAEAVQETQYF. The DNA of the CDR3 is TGCAGTGCTGAGGCGGTCCAAGAGACCCAGTACTTC.